One sample yielded the 27 T cell receptor beta chains listed below, sequenced in a study of blood T cell repertoires in COVID-19. Generated by immunoSEQ multiplex PCR, the TCRdb table keeps only in-frame clones and is missing some. The sample has some 370,000 clones, under 85% seen once. Input material: PBMCs or T cells enriched from blood (not recorded which). These receptors were obtained from a woman in her forties or fifties who had recovered from COVID-19.

The V gene is TRBV6-5, the J gene TRBJ2-5, with D perhaps TRBD1 (6 bases). This CDR3 spans 14 amino acids. Per germline, CDR1 MNHEY and CDR2 SVGAGI. Trimming pared 5 bases from V and 2 bases from J, leaving 12 bases between. The CDR3, as DNA: TGTGCCAGCAGTCCGCGGACAGAACAAGAGACCCAGTACTTC. Amino acid sequence: CASSPRTEQETQYF.

This chain connects TRBV30 to TRBJ2-5; 8 bases align to TRBD2. Germline CDR1 and CDR2: GTSNPN and SVGIG (reference sequence). J gave up 5 bases and V 0 bases, and 5 bases lay outside the gene matches. The CDR3 consists of 14 residues. CDR3 residues: CAWSVGLASETQYF. For the CDR3, the DNA is TGTGCCTGGAGTGTAGGACTAGCTTCGGAGACCCAGTACTTC.

The J gene is TRBJ1-2, the V gene TRBV7-2; D uncertain. CDR1 and CDR2 from the germline V gene are SGHTA and FQGNSA. The CDR3 contains 14 residues. Trimming cost V 3 bases and J 2 bases, with 10 bases left between them. CDR3 nucleotides: TGTGCCAGCAGCTTCGCCAGTCCCAACTATGGCTACACCTTC. As protein: CASSFASPNYGYTF.

The rearrangement joins TRBV7-2 to TRBJ1-2; TRBD1 agrees at 7 bases. Germline V gene lookup returns CDR1 SGHTA and CDR2 FQGNSA. The junction had 7 bases not matched to a gene; V was cut back by 1 base and J by 5 bases. The CDR3 covers 15 residues. CDR3 protein: CASSLEGAFSYGYTF. The CDR3 coding sequence is TGTGCCAGCAGCTTAGAGGGGGCCTTCAGTTATGGCTACACCTTC.

This chain connects TRBV9 to TRBJ1-1; D not certain. Germline CDR1 and CDR2: SGDLS and YYNGEE. The CDR3 has 14 amino acids. Trimming left V 3 bases short and J 7 bases short, with 16 bases between. CDR3 amino acids: CASSGPGGPLEAFF. The CDR3 DNA reads as TGTGCCAGCAGCGGCCCCGGAGGGCCTCTTGAAGCTTTCTTT.

CDR3 nucleotides: TGTGCCAGCAGTGCCCCTTTGGTGGCCTCCTACAATGAGCAGTTCTTC. This sequence encodes CASSAPLVASYNEQFF. V usage is TRBV25-1 and J usage is TRBJ2-1; D is unresolved. Germline V CDR1 and CDR2: MGHDK, SYGVNS. V lost 4 bases and J 0 bases, leaving 13 bases between the germline ends. This CDR3 contains 16 residues. Looking up the rest from reference TRBV25-1 and TRBJ2-1 gives the full variable domain: EADIYQTPRYLVIGTGKKITLECSQTMGHDKMYWYQQDPGMELHLIHYSYGVNSTEKGDLSSESTVSRIRTEHFPLTLESARPSHTSQYLCASSAPLVASYNEQFFGPGTRLTVL.

The chain uses TRBV30 and TRBJ1-3; possibly TRBD1 for D (6 bases). Germline loops: CDR1 GTSNPN, CDR2 SVGIG (reference sequence). The germline V and J ends were trimmed by 4 bases and 2 bases, with 27 bases remaining between them. The CDR3 length is 19 residues. The CDR3 DNA reads TGTGCCTGGAATACAGGGACTAAACCCCTACCTTGGGCTGGAAACACCATATATTTT. Translating it yields CAWNTGTKPLPWAGNTIYF.

The CDR3 protein is CASSWNSGSHEQFF. The CDR3 coding sequence is TGTGCCAGCAGCTGGAATTCCGGGTCCCATGAGCAGTTCTTC. The J gene is TRBJ2-1, the V gene TRBV7-9; no reliable D call. The CDR3 is 14 amino acids. The ends were cut back, 4 bases at V and 8 bases at J, with 15 bases in the middle. Germline CDR1 is SEHNR and CDR2 is FQNEAQ (reference sequence).

The chain is built from TRBV9 and TRBJ1-2, with a possible D match to TRBD1 (5 bases). The CDR3 spans 15 residues. Trimming stripped 0 bases from V and 3 bases from J, with 12 bases between. The germline gives CDR1 SGDLS, CDR2 YYNGEE. The CDR3 DNA reads as TGTGCCAGCAGCGTAGCCGACAGCGATTACTATGGCTACACCTTC. This gives the protein CASSVADSDYYGYTF.

This clone was recorded once. The chain employs TRBV5-1 and TRBJ1-2, with 8 bases matching TRBD1. J lost 8 bases, V lost 4 bases, and 7 bases had no gene match. There are 13 residues in the CDR3. Germline-derived CDR1 and CDR2 are SGHRS and YFSETQ. DNA for the CDR3: TGCGCCAGCAGCACCACAGGGGGTGGGGGCTACACCTTC. As protein: CASSTTGGGGYTF.

Only one count was recorded for this clone. J is TRBJ2-7 and V is TRBV14; TRBD1 matches at 7 bases. CDR1 SGHDN and CDR2 FVKESK come from the germline V gene. V dropped 4 bases and J dropped 7; count of bases not matched to a gene: 16. This CDR3 has 16 amino acids. Here the CDR3 reads CASSRSPTGPEGEQYF. The CDR3, as DNA: TGTGCCAGCAGCCGATCGCCGACAGGGCCCGAGGGGGAGCAGTACTTC.

This sequence joins TRBV5-8 and TRBJ2-5; TRBD2 might be the D (7 bases). CDR1 is SGHTS, CDR2 YDEGEE, per germline. Trimming stripped 4 bases from V and 10 bases from J, with 14 bases between. The CDR3 spans 12 residues. CDR3 in amino acids: CASSPGGGLQYF. The CDR3, as DNA: TGTGCCAGCAGCCCGGGGGGCGGGCTCCAGTACTTC. Filled out from reference TRBV5-8 and TRBJ2-5, the complete variable domain reads EAGVTQSPTHLIKTRGQQATLRCSPISGHTSVYWYQQALGLGLQFLLWYDEGEERNRGNFPPRFSGRQFPNYSSELNVNALELEDSALYLCASSPGGGLQYFGPGTRLLVL.

This sequence joins TRBV13 and TRBJ1-4, with D uncertain. Germline V gene data show CDR1 as PRHDT and CDR2 as FYEKMQ (reference sequence). The length of the CDR3 is 15 residues. The V gene lost 0 bases and the J gene lost 7 bases, with 12 bases spanning the gap. This CDR3 is CASSLGAVAFEKLFF. In nucleotides, the CDR3 is TGTGCCAGCAGCTTAGGAGCGGTTGCATTTGAAAAACTGTTTTTT.

The genes are TRBV11-2 and TRBJ1-2; D remains ambiguous. The germline CDR1 and CDR2 sequences are SGHAT and FQNNGV. This CDR3 has 18 residues. The ends were cut back, 0 bases at V and 4 bases at J, with 21 bases in the middle. The DNA for the CDR3 is TGTGCCAGCAGCTTAGATCTGGTAGGAGAAGCGGGTATCTATGGCTACACCTTC. The encoded protein is CASSLDLVGEAGIYGYTF.

The V gene is TRBV7-9, the J gene TRBJ2-1, with TRBD2 matching 8 bases. CDR3 length: 15 residues. J gave up 3 bases and V 2 bases, and 3 bases lay outside the gene matches. Per germline, CDR1 SEHNR and CDR2 FQNEAQ (reference sequence). CDR3 sequence: CASSLLAGGYNEQFF. The CDR3 bases are TGTGCCAGCAGCTTACTCGCGGGGGGCTACAATGAGCAGTTCTTC.

This rearrangement joins TRBV29-1 to TRBJ2-1, with D perhaps TRBD1 (5 bases). Trimming took 6 bases from V and 4 from J, leaving 10 bases between them. Germline values: CDR1 SQVTM, CDR2 ANQGSEA. The CDR3 loop spans 12 amino acids. As DNA, the CDR3 is TGCAGCGTATTGGGGCCATACAATGAGCAGTTCTTC. This sequence encodes CSVLGPYNEQFF.

This clone was seen a single time. The chain has TRBV11-3 and TRBJ1-1; D gene unclear. In germline, CDR1 is SGHNT, CDR2 YENEEA. This CDR3 contains 14 residues. Trimming removed 1 base at V and 4 bases at J, with 10 bases between. The CDR3: CASSLGPSGTEAFF. CDR3 bases: TGTGCCAGCAGCTTAGGACCGAGCGGCACTGAAGCTTTCTTT.

The CDR3 nucleotides are TGTGCCAGCAGGCATCTTCGGGTCGGCTACACCTTC. Its translation is CASRHLRVGYTF. The chain links TRBV28 to TRBJ1-2, with D uncertain. Germline V gene data show CDR1 as MDHEN and CDR2 as SYDVKM. The V end was cut by 6 bases, the J end by 8 bases, with 13 bases between. The CDR3 runs 12 residues.

The chain carries TRBV18 and TRBJ2-7; 8 bases map to TRBD2. The CDR3 is 15 amino acids. Trimming took 0 bases from V and 5 from J; bases not matched to a gene: 6. Germline assignment: CDR1 KGHSH and CDR2 LQKENI. The CDR3 sequence: CASSPPGTSGHEQYF. In DNA, the CDR3 is TGTGCCAGCTCACCACCCGGGACTAGTGGCCACGAGCAGTACTTC.

The rearrangement uses TRBV11-3 and TRBJ1-2; the D gene is possibly TRBD1 (6 bases). The CDR3 extends over 15 amino acids. Looked up from germline, CDR1 is SGHNT and CDR2 is YENEEA. The V and J ends lost 1 base and 2 bases respectively, with 11 bases between them. The CDR3 is CASSLGQTGNYGYTF. The DNA for the CDR3 is TGTGCCAGCAGCTTAGGCCAGACAGGAAACTATGGCTACACCTTC.

V and J are TRBV29-1 and TRBJ1-1; D is ambiguous. V was pared by 5 bases and J by 7 bases, with 23 bases between. Per the germline V gene, CDR1 is SQVTM and CDR2 is ANQGSEA. The CDR3 has 15 amino acids. The CDR3 here is CSVKAQLSGEGEAFF. The CDR3 DNA is TGCAGCGTTAAGGCTCAGTTATCGGGCGAGGGTGAAGCTTTCTTT.

This clone was counted between two and nine times. The V call is TRBV7-8, the J call TRBJ1-5; TRBD1 matches 7 bases. The V and J ends lost 6 bases and 1 base, in that order; junction bases with no gene match: 6. The germline CDR1 and CDR2 sequences are SGHVS and FQNEAQ. CDR3 size: 15 residues. CDR3 in DNA: TGTGCCAGCAGAGCCGGGACAGAGAGCAATCAGCCCCAGCATTTT. Its protein product is CASRAGTESNQPQHF.

The genes are TRBV30 and TRBJ2-7; 12 bases fit TRBD2. V lost 2 bases, J lost 4 bases, and 9 bases stayed unmatched. This CDR3 is 16 amino acids long. Germline CDR1 reads GTSNPN; CDR2 reads SVGIG (reference sequence). The DNA of the CDR3 is TGTGCCTGGAGTTCTGCGCTAGCGGGGGGGCAATACGAGCAGTACTTC. As protein: CAWSSALAGGQYEQYF.

In the case of this clone: With a much larger clone just one base away, this may be a read error. This chain connects TRBV6-5 to TRBJ1-2; 11 nucleotides agree with TRBD1. CDR1 is MNHEY and CDR2 is SVGAGI in the germline V gene. The CDR3 runs to 15 residues. Trimming at V came to 2 bases and at J to 4 bases, leaving 3 bases not matched to a gene. The CDR3 reads CASSYGTGGSYGYTF. As DNA, the CDR3 is TGTGCCAGCAGTTACGGGACAGGGGGGTCCTATGGCTACACCTTC.

The count of this clone is one. The chain joins TRBV2 to TRBJ2-7; maybe TRBD1 (6 bases). CDR1 and CDR2 from the germline V gene are SNHLY and FYNNEI. This CDR3 has 16 residues. The ends were cut back, 3 bases at V and 3 bases at J, with 18 bases in the middle. In DNA, the CDR3 is TGTGCCAGCAGTGACCCGCGGGTTGGGGGCTTCTACGAGCAGTACTTC. Encoded protein: CASSDPRVGGFYEQYF.

The chain carries TRBV6-2 or TRBV6-3 and TRBJ1-2; 11 bases are shared with TRBD1. Germline V lookup: CDR1 MNHEY, CDR2 SVGEGT. With 6 bases clipped from V and 7 bases from J, the junction kept 10 bases outside the gene matches. The CDR3 consists of 15 residues. CDR3 coding DNA: TGTGCCAGCAGCTCAGTCCCCGGGACAGGGGGTGGCTACACCTTC. It yields the protein CASSSVPGTGGGYTF.

The gene calls are TRBV9 and TRBJ2-3; TRBD2 aligns across 7 bases. There are 16 residues in the CDR3. J was trimmed by 5 bases and V by 3 bases; bases with no gene match: 12. Germline CDR1 SGDLS, CDR2 YYNGEE. The CDR3 nucleotides are TGTGCCAGCAGCGCCCTCGGACGGGGCGGGAGAGATACGCAGTATTTT. Amino acid sequence: CASSALGRGGRDTQYF.